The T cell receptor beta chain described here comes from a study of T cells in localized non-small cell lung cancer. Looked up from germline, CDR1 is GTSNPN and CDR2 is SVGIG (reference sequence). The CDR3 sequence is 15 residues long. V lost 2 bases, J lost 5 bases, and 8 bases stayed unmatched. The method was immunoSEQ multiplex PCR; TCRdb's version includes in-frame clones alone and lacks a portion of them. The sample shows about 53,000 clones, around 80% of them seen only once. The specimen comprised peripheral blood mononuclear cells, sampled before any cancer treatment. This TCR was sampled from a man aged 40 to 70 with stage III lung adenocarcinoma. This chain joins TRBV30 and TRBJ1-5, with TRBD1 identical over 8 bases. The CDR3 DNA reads TGTGCCTGGAGTATCCAGGGGGCGAGGCATCAGCCCCAGCATTTT. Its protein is CAWSIQGARHQPQHF.